This entry features one T cell receptor (beta chain) sequence. Its binding antigen is unknown. Per-base quality was not reported, and no clone a single base away is much larger than it. The V and J ends are trimmed by 6 bases and 10 bases, leaving 16 bases between them. There are 14 amino acids in the CDR3, from cysteine to phenylalanine inclusive. The sequence is cut down to CDR3 DNA, 42 bases in frame from base 1. Via the germline V gene, CDR1 is KGHSH and CDR2 LQKENI. The library was made by the immunoSEQ multiplex PCR assay. Not all clones reach the TCRdb copy of this immuneACCESS table, which keeps in-frame sequences only. Checked studies attribute under half of the gap to unresolved V genes and leave the rest unexplained. This sample gives roughly 120,000 clones in total; about 92% of them show up just once. The top ten constitute about 1.5% of the sample. The data were taken from a study of control samples from healthy donors and cancer patients (TCRdb year 2020).

The sample comprised PBMCs. The rearranged segments are TRBV18 and TRBJ1-6; the D gene cannot be named for sure. The TCR sequence derives from a man aged 45-65 years with head and neck cancer. The DNA sequence is as follows: TGTGCCAGCTCCCCATTACGCGGGGAATCACCCCTCCACTTT. Protein translation: CASSPLRGESPLHF.